This T cell receptor beta chain was found in a study of shared clonotypes between healthy human individuals. V lost 4 bases and J lost 9, with 14 bases in between. Germline V gives CDR1 SGHRS, CDR2 YFSETQ. CDR3 length: 14 amino acids. Clones were sequenced by immunoSEQ multiplex PCR, and TCRdb holds only the in-frame ones, with some missing. The repertoire has about 1 million clones, 60% to 80% of them found once; the top ten carry about 1.5%. Sequenced input: memory CD4+ T cells sorted from blood. Subset: CD45RA-negative fraction. The receptor's source is a man in his late teens or twenties in good health. The rearrangement joins TRBV5-1 to TRBJ1-6, with D hard to call. The CDR3 coding sequence is TGCGCCAGCAGCGACGGGCAGCAAGGTTCACCCCTCCACTTT. Protein product: CASSDGQQGSPLHF.